Presented here are 29 T cell receptor beta chains from one specimen sequenced in a study of type 1 regulatory T cells. TCRdb passed the reads through MiXCR, listing each CDR3 protein once. The data show over 14,000 distinct CDR3 sequences, roughly 15% seen once. Their cognate antigens are unknown. The sequencing sample was made of cultured T cells, either the whole culture or a sorted T cell fraction (not recorded which). These receptors were taken from a human donor in good health.

This clonotype was observed at least ten times. The chain employs TRBV20-1 and TRBJ2-3, with TRBD1 matching 7 bases. The CDR3 contains 14 residues. V gave up 3 bases and J gave up 2 bases; unmatched junction bases: 5. Germline lookup yields CDR1 DFQATT and CDR2 SNEGSKA (reference sequence). The CDR3 here is CSARGQPYTDTQYF. For the CDR3, the DNA is TGCAGTGCTAGGGGACAGCCCTACACAGATACGCAGTATTTT.

This clonotype appeared many times. The J gene is TRBJ1-1, the V gene TRBV18, with 8 bases fitting TRBD1. This CDR3 spans 13 amino acids. From germline, CDR1 is KGHSH and CDR2 LQKENI. V gave up 6 bases and J gave up 11 bases; unmatched junction bases: 11. The CDR3 region has the DNA TGTGCCAGCTCGCCGACAGGGGCCTTTGGGGCTTTCTTT. It codes for CASSPTGAFGAFF. Full variable domain (missing parts from reference TRBV18 and TRBJ1-1): NAGVMQNPRHLVRRRGQEARLRCSPMKGHSHVYWYRQLPEEGLKFMVYLQKENIIDESGMPKERFSAEFPKEGPSILRIQQVVRGDSAAYFCASSPTGAFGAFFGQGTRLTVV.

With regard to this clonotype: Since a far larger clone is one base different, this is likely a read error. V and J are TRBV11-3 and TRBJ2-1; D remains unclear. CDR1 is SGHNT, CDR2 YENEEA, per germline. The V and J ends lost 4 bases and 13 bases respectively, with 8 bases between them. This CDR3 has 10 residues. CDR3 coding DNA: TGTGCCAGCAGCTCAAACATTCAGTTCTTC. Translated, it gives CASSSNIQFF.

This clonotype was detected once. Possible read error: a much larger clone is one base away. The chain couples TRBV5-4 to TRBJ2-7, with 9 bases fitting TRBD1. CDR1 and CDR2 (germline): SGHNT, YYREEE (reference sequence). The length of the CDR3 is 13 residues. V shed 5 bases, J shed 8 bases, and the junction held 8 bases outside the gene matches. CDR3 loop: CASSFDRGSKQYF. In DNA, the CDR3 is TGTGCCAGCAGTTTCGACAGGGGGAGCAAGCAGTACTTC.

In the case of this clonotype: Just one base apart from a much larger clone, this may be a read error. V usage is TRBV29-1 and J usage is TRBJ2-5; D is uncertain. Looked up from germline, CDR1 is SQVTM and CDR2 is ANQGSEA. This CDR3 contains 13 residues. V shed 4 bases and J shed 5 bases, with 14 bases lying between them. This chain's CDR3 is CSVAGPNHETQYF. CDR3 coding DNA: TGCAGCGTTGCCGGGCCCAATCACGAGACCCAGTACTTC.

This clonotype was counted ten times or more. The V call is TRBV5-1, the J call TRBJ2-1; D possibly corresponds to TRBD1 (6 bases). Trimming cost V 0 bases and J 0 bases, with 7 bases left between them. This CDR3 comprises 15 residues. In germline, CDR1 is SGHRS, CDR2 YFSETQ. This CDR3 reads CASSLGGGSYNEQFF. The CDR3 DNA reads as TGCGCCAGCAGCTTGGGAGGGGGCTCCTACAATGAGCAGTTCTTC.

This clonotype was seen a handful of times. In DNA form, the CDR3 reads TGTGCCAGCAGCTTATCGTCTCTTGAAGCTTTCTTT. It codes for CASSLSSLEAFF. This rearrangement joins TRBV7-2 to TRBJ1-1; no clear D gene. CDR3 length: 12 amino acids. Trimming removed 2 bases at V and 7 bases at J, with 8 bases between. Per the germline V gene, CDR1 is SGHTA and CDR2 is FQGNSA.

In its sample, this clonotype was seen a few times. This chain joins TRBV12-3 or TRBV12-4 and TRBJ1-1; D gene ambiguous. The CDR3 is made up of 14 amino acids. The V end was cut by 5 bases, the J end by 1 base, with 11 bases between. The CDR3 DNA is TGTGCCAGCAGTATCCCCGGGTCGAACACTGAAGCTTTCTTT. Translating gives CASSIPGSNTEAFF.

This clonotype was counted at least ten times. V and J are TRBV6-2 or TRBV6-3 and TRBJ2-3; D is ambiguous. This CDR3 is 13 amino acids long. Looked up from germline, CDR1 is MNHEY and CDR2 is SVGEGT. V lost 4 bases and J lost 3, with 8 bases in between. CDR3 bases: TGTGCCAGCAGTTCCCAAAGTACAGATACGCAGTATTTT. Translated, it gives CASSSQSTDTQYF.

Many counts were recorded for this clonotype. The chain recombines TRBV11-2 with TRBJ1-6; D gene ambiguous. Trimming stripped 1 base from V and 8 bases from J, with 9 bases between. In germline, CDR1 is SGHAT, CDR2 FQNNGV. CDR3 length equals 14 residues. CDR3 coding DNA: TGTGCCAGCAGCTTAGGTCTCACCGATTCACCCCTCCACTTT. The encoded protein is CASSLGLTDSPLHF.

This clonotype was observed many times. The chain links TRBV5-4 to TRBJ1-1, with D possibly being TRBD1 (5 bases). In germline, CDR1 is SGHNT, CDR2 YYREEE (reference sequence). The V end lost 4 bases, the J end lost 0 bases, and 10 bases lay between the germline ends. The CDR3 covers 14 residues. CDR3 sequence reads: CASSRGRMNTEAFF. The CDR3 DNA reads as TGTGCCAGCAGCCGGGGACGGATGAACACTGAAGCTTTCTTT.

This clonotype has only a few counts. The chain recombines TRBV12-3 or TRBV12-4 with TRBJ2-1; TRBD2 matches 11 bases. The V gene end was trimmed by 6 bases and the J gene end by 9 bases; junction bases not matched to a gene: 7. CDR3 length: 14 residues. The CDR3 DNA sequence: TGTGCCAGCAGCTCTAGCGGGAGGTATATTGAGCAGTTCTTC. Its protein is CASSSSGRYIEQFF.

This clonotype has a count of ten or more. This chain joins TRBV18 and TRBJ2-7, with 7 bases lining up with TRBD2. The germline V gene encodes CDR1 KGHSH and CDR2 LQKENI. CDR3 size: 13 residues. V lost 5 bases to trimming and J lost 6 bases; unmatched junction nucleotides: 7. CDR3 bases: TGTGCCAGCTCAACGGGAGGACAACGCGAGCAGTACTTC. Encoded protein: CASSTGGQREQYF. The whole variable domain, filled in from reference TRBV18 and TRBJ2-7, reads NAGVMQNPRHLVRRRGQEARLRCSPMKGHSHVYWYRQLPEEGLKFMVYLQKENIIDESGMPKERFSAEFPKEGPSILRIQQVVRGDSAAYFCASSTGGQREQYFGPGTRLTVT.

This clonotype occurred a few times. The CDR3 protein is CASSPVQGGDGYTF. The CDR3, as DNA: TGTGCCAGCTCACCAGTACAGGGCGGGGATGGCTACACCTTC. The chain couples TRBV18 to TRBJ1-2, with a weak D call TRBD1 (6 bases). Germline V gives CDR1 KGHSH, CDR2 LQKENI. Deletions cut 2 bases from V and 6 bases from J, with 13 bases between. The CDR3 spans 14 residues.

The chain is built from TRBV5-1 and TRBJ1-1; 7 nucleotides match TRBD1. This CDR3 spans 13 amino acids. The junction had 3 bases not matched to a gene; V was cut back by 4 bases and J by 3 bases. Germline CDR1 SGHRS, CDR2 YFSETQ. CDR3 region: CASSSTGDTEAFF. The CDR3 region has the DNA TGCGCCAGCAGCAGTACAGGGGACACTGAAGCTTTCTTT. The full variable domain, with the rest looked up from reference TRBV5-1 and TRBJ1-1, is KAGVTQTPRYLIKTRGQQVTLSCSPISGHRSVSWYQQTPGQGLQFLFEYFSETQRNKGNFPGRFSGRQFSNSRSEMNVSTLELGDSALYLCASSSTGDTEAFFGQGTRLTVV.

This clonotype was picked up one time. A much bigger clone sits one base away, suggesting this may be a read error. The chain recombines TRBV7-9 with TRBJ2-1; 9 nucleotides align to TRBD2. CDR1 is SEHNR, CDR2 FQNEAQ, per germline (reference sequence). The CDR3 is made up of 17 amino acids. DNA for the CDR3: TGTGCCAGCAACTTAGTGTCCGCGGGAGGGCCCTTAGATGAGCAGTTCTTC. Encoded protein: CASNLVSAGGPLDEQFF.

This clonotype rates as medium-sized. V gene TRBV20-1 combines with J gene TRBJ1-3; D is ambiguous. CDR1 is DFQATT and CDR2 is SNEGSKA in the germline V gene (reference sequence). V lost 4 bases, J lost 2 bases, and 15 bases lay in between. CDR3 length: 15 amino acids. The CDR3 reads CSATPGSGAGNTIYF. The CDR3 nucleotides are TGCAGTGCTACCCCTGGAAGCGGGGCTGGAAACACCATATATTTT.

The table lists this clonotype with many counts. This chain joins TRBV28 and TRBJ2-2, with 7 bases identical to TRBD1. The CDR3 totals 13 residues. Trimming took 4 bases from V and 4 from J; bases not matched to a gene: 0. Germline V lookup: CDR1 MDHEN, CDR2 SYDVKM. The CDR3, as DNA: TGTGCCAGCAGTTCAGGGGGCACCGGGGAGCTGTTTTTT. As protein: CASSSGGTGELFF.

The table lists this clonotype with many counts. The chain carries TRBV7-2 and TRBJ2-5, with a tentative D call TRBD2 (7 bases). The CDR3 loop spans 13 amino acids. CDR1 is SGHTA and CDR2 is FQGNSA in the germline V gene. V lost 5 bases, J lost 5 bases, and 12 bases lay in between. CDR3 nucleotide sequence: TGTGCCAGCAGCAGGGGGGGCGGTGAGACCCAGTACTTC. Translated, it gives CASSRGGGETQYF.

This clonotype was counted at least ten times. The V gene is TRBV30, the J gene TRBJ1-1, with unresolved D. This CDR3 comprises 14 residues. Germline CDR1 reads GTSNPN; CDR2 reads SVGIG (reference sequence). Trimming took 0 bases from V and 3 from J, leaving 11 bases between them. CDR3 in DNA: TGTGCCTGGAGTGTCTCGATGGCAGACACTGAAGCTTTCTTT. Its protein product is CAWSVSMADTEAFF.

The gene calls are TRBV29-1 and TRBJ1-2; unclear D gene. Trimming stripped 3 bases from V and 8 bases from J, with 10 bases between. The CDR3 is 11 residues long. Germline CDR1 SQVTM, CDR2 ANQGSEA. In nucleotides, the CDR3 is TGCAGCGTTGATTCCCCCCGCGGCTACACCTTC. Translating gives CSVDSPRGYTF.

This clonotype was counted at least ten times. The J gene is TRBJ1-4, the V gene TRBV12-3 or TRBV12-4, with TRBD1 matching over 9 bases. There are 14 residues in the CDR3. With 3 bases clipped from V and 8 bases from J, the junction kept 4 bases outside the gene matches. The CDR3 nucleotides read TGTGCCAGCAGTTTGGGTGGGACAGGGGAAAAACTGTTTTTT. Residues: CASSLGGTGEKLFF.

This clonotype was observed at least ten times. The chain links TRBV7-2 to TRBJ1-6; the D gene is possibly TRBD1 (6 bases). V was pared by 5 bases and J by 5 bases, with 10 bases between. The CDR3 extends over 14 amino acids. Germline assignment: CDR1 SGHTA and CDR2 FQGNSA. CDR3 amino acids: CASSPGQHNSPLHF. The DNA of the CDR3 is TGTGCCAGCAGCCCTGGACAGCATAATTCACCCCTCCACTTT.

This clonotype was counted ten times or more. V gene TRBV9 combines with J gene TRBJ2-5; D gene uncertain. Germline values: CDR1 SGDLS, CDR2 YYNGEE. The CDR3 spans 15 residues. V was shortened by 2 bases and J by 6 bases, with 17 bases between the two germline ends. CDR3 nucleotide sequence: TGTGCCAGCAGCGTTAGCAGTTGGAGCGATCAGACCCAGTACTTC. It translates to CASSVSSWSDQTQYF.

Regarding this clonotype: At one end the junction does not follow the germline gene, possibly because of a read error. The chain links TRBV9 to TRBJ2-2, with no clear D. The CDR3 loop spans 16 amino acids. Germline-derived CDR1 and CDR2 are SGDLS and YYNGEE. This chain's CDR3 is CAGSVGPGLNTGELFF. The CDR3 DNA reads as TGTGCCGGCAGCGTAGGGCCCGGATTGAACACCGGGGAGCTGTTTTTT.

Notes on this clonotype: With a much larger clone just one base away, this may be a read error. This chain joins TRBV5-1 and TRBJ2-7; D not certain. V lost 4 bases and J 0 bases, leaving 17 bases between the germline ends. Germline values: CDR1 SGHRS, CDR2 YFSETQ. The CDR3 runs 16 residues. CDR3 region: CASSLGSRVFSYEQYF. DNA for the CDR3: TGCGCCAGCAGCCTGGGATCGAGAGTATTCTCCTACGAGCAGTACTTC.

This clonotype has a count of ten or more. The CDR3 loop reads CASSLNAGRGETQYF. CDR3 nucleotides: TGCGCCAGCAGCTTGAACGCGGGGAGAGGGGAGACCCAGTACTTC. V and J are TRBV5-1 and TRBJ2-5; a weak D match, TRBD2 (6 bases). Germline V gene data show CDR1 as SGHRS and CDR2 as YFSETQ. The V and J ends lost 1 base and 5 bases respectively, with 15 bases between them. The CDR3 covers 15 residues.

This clonotype was detected only a few times. V and J are TRBV5-1 and TRBJ2-2; 11 positions match TRBD2. The length of the CDR3 is 15 residues. The germline gives CDR1 SGHRS, CDR2 YFSETQ. V lost 6 bases to trimming and J lost 3 bases; unmatched junction nucleotides: 4. The CDR3 DNA follows: TGCGCCAGCAAGCCTAGCGGGGGGTACACCGGGGAGCTGTTTTTT. Protein product: CASKPSGGYTGELFF.

This clonotype was seen many times. The chain employs TRBV9 and TRBJ1-5; TRBD1 aligns across 7 bases. CDR3 length equals 13 residues. Trimming at V came to 3 bases and at J to 5 bases, leaving 2 bases not matched to a gene. Per the germline V gene, CDR1 is SGDLS and CDR2 is YYNGEE. The CDR3 bases are TGTGCCAGCAGCGCGGGGACAGATCAGCCCCAGCATTTT. Translated, it gives CASSAGTDQPQHF. The full variable domain, with the rest looked up from reference TRBV9 and TRBJ1-5, is DSGVTQTPKHLITATGQRVTLRCSPRSGDLSVYWYQQSLDQGLQFLIQYYNGEERAKGNILERFSAQQFPDLHSELNLSSLELGDSALYFCASSAGTDQPQHFGDGTRLSIL.